This TCR beta chain emerged from a study of beta chain features in type 1 diabetes. Findings and caveats of the study: Unsettled here was the matter of whether HLA type influences TCRB rearrangement. For Type 1 diabetes patients, all four CD4+ subsets carried TCRB CDR3s that were moderately but significantly shorter.

A single heparinised blood sample, averaging around 0.11 L, was obtained per donor. Sorting that relied on CD45RO/CCR7/CD25/CD127/CD95/CD27 yielded CD4+ naive, central memory, regulatory and stem cell-like memory cells. This CDR3 is built from 15 residues. Germline assignment: CDR1 SGHDN and CDR2 FVKESK. Trimming took off 3 bases at V and 12 bases at J, with 24 bases between the two ends. The investigators reverse transcribed all of the isolated RNA, so they sequenced expressed TCRB transcripts. TCRdb's copy holds only in-frame clones and misses some; the assay was immunoSEQ multiplex PCR. The table includes roughly 400,000 clones, 9.5% to 10% detected once. Of note for this clone: The antigen is not known.

The chain couples TRBV14 to TRBJ2-7; D is perhaps TRBD2 (6 bases). The receptor was isolated from a man younger than 40 with type 1 diabetes. Material: central memory CD4+ T cells from blood. In DNA, the CDR3 is TGTGCCAGCAGCCAGACCGGGACTCGAGGTACGAGGCCGTACTTC. It encodes CASSQTGTRGTRPYF.